The T cell receptor beta chain described here comes from a study of low-dose radiotherapy and immunotherapy resistance in tumors. At the level of the study: Oral administration of aspirin 300 mg daily occurred for four cycles, commencing at cycle 1 day 1.

Regarding time point: before trial treatment. The table lists this clonotype with many counts. TRAV- and TRBV-specific primers primed first-strand cDNA, covering alpha and beta chains. TCRs underwent 20 PCR cycles of amplification with a constant-region primer and V-primer adapter. Each CDR3 protein gets one entry after TCRdb re-called the reads with MiXCR. This table has 70,000 to 95,000 distinct CDR3 sequences, over 15% appearing once. Germline V lookup: CDR1 SGHTA, CDR2 FQGNSA. The CDR3 totals 14 residues. V was shortened by 5 bases and J by 7 bases, with 17 bases between the two germline ends. The clonotype comes from a male donor with prostate cancer. The chain joins TRBV7-2 to TRBJ2-5; D may correspond to TRBD1 or TRBD2 (5 bases each). Sequenced material: PBMCs, taken before treatment. In DNA form, the CDR3 reads TGTGCCAGCAGCCTCCACTCAGCTGGGGGGACCCAGTACTTC. It translates to CASSLHSAGGTQYF.